What follows is one TCR beta chain and its context. It lacks a known antigen. No much larger clonotype is one base removed from it; base qualities were not supplied. The patients picked for sequencing were ones in whom flow cytometry had shown an expansion of CD8+CD57+ cells. Every patient had a diagnosis of severe acquired aplastic anemia based on International Study of Aplastic Anemia and Agranulocytosis and Camitta criteria. Patients had received no therapy at the time of blood sampling. In the study, sorted CD4+ and CD8+ blood T cells from patients with severe aplastic anemia and from healthy subjects underwent deep sequencing of TCR repertoires. Patients were enrolled in the USA under clinicaltrials.gov protocols 00001620, 01623167, 00001397, 00071045, 00081523 and 00961064. Ficoll-Paque density gradient centrifugation was used to isolate peripheral blood mononuclear cells. Before DNA extraction, CD4+ and CD8+ T cells were sorted by FACS or by magnetic beads.

V and J are truncated by 6 bases and 6 bases respectively, leaving an intervening sequence of 12 bases. Reading the germline V gene gives CDR1 SQVTM and CDR2 ANQGSEA. Including the terminal cysteine and phenylalanine, the CDR3 comprises 11 residues. Of the read, only the CDR3 DNA is kept; its 33 bases are in frame from base 1. This record belongs to a study of CD8+CD57+ T cells in acquired aplastic anemia (dated by TCRdb to 2017 to 2018). About the investigation overall: DNA extracted from sorted CD4+ and CD8+ cells had a mean of roughly 3 ug, with a range of 0.2 to 27.4 ug. CD8+CD57+ expansion was defined as frequency above the mean frequency observed in healthy subjects.

The paper as a whole reports these results and caveats: CD8+ Simpson's diversity did not differ significantly between patients and healthy controls (P=0.060). Although roughly 29 CD8+ CDR3 sequences were shared by patients and controls, these sequences appeared highly expressed in patients and within the immunodominant clones of patients.

TCR beta VDJ combination and CDR3 sequence profiling used genomic DNA as the template. TCR repertoire sequencing was run on an Illumina HiSeq 2000. The authors' analysis ran thus. Repertoires were assessed using TRBV/TRBJ rearrangement plots, CDR3 size and DJ length profiles, and Simpson's diversity index. The immunodominant clone was defined as the most abundant DNA sequence in deep sequencing data. CDR3 amino acid sequences were screened for sharing across subjects and were compared with published repertoires and the VDJdb database. In-frame beta chains were kept once TCRdb had trimmed the public reads at Q25 with fastp and called clones with MiXCR. CDR3 protein sequences are deduplicated, and each keeps its most common genes and DNA. Clone size and V and J calls follow TCRdb, not the original study. Recorded for this sample are roughly 280,000 distinct CDR3 sequences; approximately 58% of them occurred a single time. The ten biggest clones cover 1.3% of the sample.

This clonotype was sampled from a human donor with aplastic anemia. The sequence joins TRBV29-1 to TRBJ2-7, and the D gene may be TRBD1, 5 bases matching. Input material: sorted CD4+, CD8+, or CD8+CD57+ T cells (not recorded which) from PBMCs. The CDR3 here reads CSVFQGGEQYF. The DNA reads TGCAGCGTATTCCAGGGCGGCGAGCAGTACTTC.